What follows is one TCR beta chain and its context. This specimen includes other DNA sequences encoding the same CDR3. Germline CDR1 is SGHNT and CDR2 is YENEEA. V dropped 1 base and J dropped 3; count of bases not matched to a gene: 3. This CDR3 comprises 15 residues. The data stem from a study of blood T cell repertoires in COVID-19. Here immunoSEQ multiplex PCR was the method, and the copy in TCRdb shows in-frame clones only, minus some. The top ten hold under 5% of the sample, which has approximately 330,000 clones, over 75% seen once. The sequence was obtained from a woman in her forties or fifties with active or convalescent COVID-19. Material: peripheral blood. The rearrangement links TRBV11-3 to TRBJ2-5; TRBD2 aligns across 9 bases. The CDR3 loop is CASSLGGRVEETQYF. The DNA of the CDR3 is TGTGCCAGCAGCTTAGGCGGGAGGGTAGAAGAGACCCAGTACTTC.